The 14 T cell receptor beta chains presented below share a single source sample, sequenced in a study of molecular identifiers for immune sequencing clone quantification. MiXCR, applied by TCRdb to the PCR reads, yields one record per CDR3 protein. The top ten hold about 0.73% of the sample, which has some 680,000 distinct CDR3 sequences, roughly 27% seen once. The specimen was naive CD8+ T cells from blood, with Jurkat cell RNA spiked in. Described subset: FACS-sorted CD8+CD4-CCR7+CD45RA+ naive T cells. These receptors all stem from a human donor in good health. Some libraries in this study had Jurkat cell RNA spiked in.

Many counts were recorded for this clonotype. The rearrangement links TRBV28 to TRBJ1-6, with no clear D. The CDR3 covers 14 residues. Germline V gene lookup returns CDR1 MDHEN and CDR2 SYDVKM. Trimming cost V 3 bases and J 5 bases, with 8 bases left between them. As DNA, the CDR3 is TGTGCCAGCAGTTTTGTACAAGATAATTCACCCCTCCACTTT. Protein product: CASSFVQDNSPLHF. The full variable domain, its missing parts supplied by reference TRBV28 and TRBJ1-6, is DVKVTQSSRYLVKRTGEKVFLECVQDMDHENMFWYRQDPGLGLRLIYFSYDVKMKEKGDIPEGYSVSREKKERFSLILESASTNQTSMYLCASSFVQDNSPLHFGNGTRLTVT.

Details on this clonotype: Compared with germline, one end of the junction differs, possibly owing to a read error. The J gene is TRBJ1-3, the V gene TRBV28; D call uncertain. The germline gives CDR1 MDHEN, CDR2 SYDVKM. The CDR3 sequence is 15 residues long. CDR3: CAGSPRTSSGNTIYF. The CDR3, as DNA: TGTGCCGGCAGTCCTAGAACGAGCTCTGGAAACACCATATATTTT.

The chain uses TRBV29-1 and TRBJ2-3, with D possibly matching TRBD2 (5 bases). This CDR3 is 13 amino acids long. Germline assignment: CDR1 SQVTM and CDR2 ANQGSEA. The CDR3 DNA is TGCGGCGGTACCCCTGTGAGGGCAGATACGCAGTATTTT. It specifies CGGTPVRADTQYF.

This clonotype was counted between two and nine times. The chain recombines TRBV29-1 with TRBJ2-3; 7 bases match TRBD2. Germline trimming cut 3 bases from V and 5 bases from J; bases unmatched to any gene: 20. In germline, CDR1 is SQVTM, CDR2 ANQGSEA. The CDR3 sequence is 18 residues long. The CDR3, as DNA: TGCAGCGTTGAGGGCCTCGTTCTGGGCGGGAGTGTTAGAGATACGCAGTATTTT. Protein: CSVEGLVLGGSVRDTQYF.

Of note for this clonotype: A much more abundant neighbour one base away suggests this may be a read error. The CDR3 does not close with the conserved phenylalanine or tryptophan, likely indicating a read error. This sequence joins TRBV6-2 or TRBV6-3 and TRBJ2-7; 7 bases line up with TRBD2. This CDR3 has 16 amino acids. V dropped 0 bases and J dropped 3; count of bases not matched to a gene: 8. Germline lookup yields CDR1 MNHEY and CDR2 SVGEGT. This chain's CDR3 is CASSYSRAGVSYEQYI. The CDR3 region has the DNA TGTGCCAGCAGTTACTCGAGGGCGGGAGTAAGCTACGAGCAGTACATC.

Comments on this clonotype: Since a much larger clone is just one base distant, this may be a read error. The chain uses TRBV7-9 and TRBJ2-5; tentative D call: TRBD1 (6 bases). Looked up from germline, CDR1 is SEHNR and CDR2 is FQNEAQ (reference sequence). Trimming left V 5 bases short and J 2 bases short, with 12 bases between. The CDR3 contains 14 residues. The CDR3 DNA reads TGTGCCAGCAGCCCAGACAGGTATCAAGAGACCCAGTACTTC. Amino acid sequence: CASSPDRYQETQYF.

This clonotype was found a few times. The chain links TRBV7-9 to TRBJ1-1; weak D call: TRBD1 (6 bases). Looked up from germline, CDR1 is SEHNR and CDR2 is FQNEAQ (reference sequence). CDR3 length: 15 amino acids. The V end was cut by 5 bases, the J end by 5 bases, with 18 bases between. This chain's CDR3 is CASSHPGVLRTEAFF. The CDR3 region has the DNA TGTGCCAGCAGCCACCCAGGGGTTTTGAGGACTGAAGCTTTCTTT.

This clonotype came up a few times. This chain uses TRBV6-2 or TRBV6-3 with TRBJ2-5; a possible D gene is TRBD1 (6 bases). CDR1 is MNHEY, CDR2 SVGEGT, per germline. CDR3 size: 17 residues. V lost 6 bases and J lost 4, with 24 bases in between. The CDR3 region has the DNA TGTGCCAGCAGGCCGCTCTCGATCAGGGGAATAGGAGAGACCCAGTACTTC. Its translation: CASRPLSIRGIGETQYF.

This chain joins TRBV7-6 and TRBJ2-7; D possibly uses TRBD1 or TRBD2 (5 bases each). The germline V gene encodes CDR1 SGHVS and CDR2 FNYEAQ. Trimming removed 5 bases at V and 3 bases at J, with 17 bases between. The CDR3 totals 15 residues. The CDR3 DNA follows: TGTGCCAGCAGCACCGGGACCGGGTTCTTCTACGAGCAGTACTTC. Translated, it gives CASSTGTGFFYEQYF.

V and J are TRBV24-1 and TRBJ2-1; D remains ambiguous. CDR1 is KGHDR, CDR2 SFDVKD, per germline. CDR3 length: 11 residues. V lost 7 bases, J lost 10 bases, and 10 bases lay in between. DNA of the CDR3: TGTGCCACCAGGGAAGGAGTCGAGCAGTTCTTC. Translating it yields CATREGVEQFF.

The chain uses TRBV12-3 or TRBV12-4 and TRBJ1-5; the D is unclear. The CDR3 runs to 12 residues. The germline V and J ends were trimmed by 6 bases and 6 bases, with 9 bases remaining between them. The CDR3: CASSFNSQPQHF. The DNA of the CDR3 is TGTGCCAGCAGCTTTAACAGTCAGCCCCAGCATTTT.

This clonotype has at least ten counts. CDR3 sequence (DNA): TGCGCCAGCAGCCAAGATAGGGACAGAGGCACAGATACGCAGTATTTT. Translated: CASSQDRDRGTDTQYF. The gene calls are TRBV4-3 and TRBJ2-3; 7 bases match TRBD1. CDR1 and CDR2 from the germline V gene are LGHNA and YSLEER. The CDR3 sequence is 16 residues long. The V and J ends lost 0 bases and 1 base, in that order; junction bases with no gene match: 4.

This clonotype was seen only once. This rearrangement joins TRBV5-3 to TRBJ1-5; the D is unclear. TRBV5-3 counts as an open reading frame of uncertain function. Between the trimmed V and J ends, which lost 8 bases and 1 base, there was a span of 16 bases. The CDR3 has 15 residues. Here the CDR3 DNA reads TGTGCCAGCGGCTTTATCTTAGGGAGCAATCAGCCCCAGCATTTT. Translated: CASGFILGSNQPQHF.

Concerning this clonotype: It may be a read error: a sequence one base away is much more abundant. This chain connects TRBV10-3 to TRBJ1-1; D gene ambiguous. The CDR3 is made up of 15 amino acids. CDR1 and CDR2 (germline): ENHRY, SYGVKD. CDR3 in amino acids: CAISESIGPNTGAFF. The DNA for the CDR3 is TGTGCCATCAGTGAGTCGATAGGGCCGAACACTGGAGCTTTCTTT.